The 16 T cell receptor beta chains below come from one sample, sequenced in a study of blood T cell repertoires in COVID-19. TCRdb's table, derived via immunoSEQ multiplex PCR, lists solely in-frame clones and lacks some. This repertoire shows about 200,000 clones, around 82% found once; its top ten account for roughly 5%. The specimen sequenced was PBMCs or T cells enriched from blood (not recorded which). These receptor sequences come from a woman aged 55-69 years with acute COVID-19.

The rearrangement joins TRBV2 to TRBJ2-1; the D gene is possibly TRBD2 (6 bases). Deletions cut 7 bases from V and 7 bases from J, with 17 bases between. The CDR3 covers 14 residues. Germline V gene lookup returns CDR1 SNHLY and CDR2 FYNNEI. CDR3 region: CASTPGLRGNEQFF. CDR3 coding DNA: TGTGCCAGCACTCCGGGACTCCGAGGTAATGAGCAGTTCTTC.

In the case of this clone: Germline and junction disagree at one end, which may indicate a read error. The chain employs TRBV5-1 and TRBJ2-3; 10 positions agree with TRBD1. Germline V CDR1 and CDR2: SGHRS, YFSETQ. The CDR3 covers 13 residues. Here the CDR3 reads CASSPGGQGLSFF. CDR3 in DNA: TGCGCCAGCAGCCCGGGGGGACAGGGGCTTTCCTTTTTT.

The chain is built from TRBV24-1 and TRBJ2-3; 10 bases are a match to TRBD2. Germline-derived CDR1 and CDR2 are KGHDR and SFDVKD. V dropped 9 bases and J dropped 4; count of bases not matched to a gene: 6. This CDR3 has 14 amino acids. DNA for the CDR3: TGTGCCACCTCCGGGACTAGCGTGGCAGATACGCAGTATTTT. This sequence encodes CATSGTSVADTQYF.

This clone has just one count. The chain employs TRBV7-2 and TRBJ1-1; D unclear. In germline, CDR1 is SGHTA, CDR2 FQGNSA. The CDR3 contains 13 residues. Trimming pared 4 bases from V and 4 bases from J, leaving 10 bases between. CDR3 loop: CASSSLQVTEAFF. As DNA, the CDR3 is TGTGCCAGCAGCTCGCTGCAGGTCACTGAAGCTTTCTTT.

There are many counts of this clone. This sequence joins TRBV27 and TRBJ2-3; 7 positions agree with TRBD2. J lost 5 bases, V lost 3 bases, and 11 bases had no gene match. The germline gives CDR1 MNHEY, CDR2 SMNVEV (reference sequence). CDR3 length: 16 residues. CDR3 DNA sequence: TGTGCCAGCAGTTTCACAAAAGCGGGGCCGGGAGATACGCAGTATTTT. Amino acids: CASSFTKAGPGDTQYF.

The chain has TRBV7-6 and TRBJ1-4; D gene uncertain. CDR1 and CDR2 (germline): SGHVS, FNYEAQ. Trimming left V 1 base short and J 8 bases short, with 14 bases between. The CDR3 has 15 amino acids. The CDR3 here is CASSLVFSMEEKLFF. As DNA, the CDR3 is TGTGCCAGCAGCTTAGTTTTCTCGATGGAGGAAAAACTGTTTTTT.

The V call is TRBV4-1, the J call TRBJ1-1, with 7 bases lining up with TRBD1. CDR1 and CDR2 from the germline V gene are MGHRA and YSYEKL. V lost 6 bases to trimming and J lost 8 bases; unmatched junction nucleotides: 0. The CDR3 runs 10 residues. The CDR3 DNA sequence: TGCGCCAGCAGGGGACAGGAAGCTTTCTTT. Protein: CASRGQEAFF.

V usage is TRBV27 and J usage is TRBJ1-6; weak D call: TRBD1 (5 bases). Germline V CDR1 and CDR2: MNHEY, SMNVEV (reference sequence). With 2 bases removed from V and 4 bases from J, the gap between germline ends came to 15 bases. The CDR3 spans 17 residues. The CDR3 region has the DNA TGTGCCAGCAGTTTAAAACCCCAGGGTGTTTATAATTCACCCCTCCACTTT. Translating it yields CASSLKPQGVYNSPLHF.

This clone was seen once. This sequence joins TRBV28 and TRBJ2-3; tentative D call: TRBD2 (5 bases). Trimming removed 5 bases from V and 2 bases from J, with 17 bases in between. Germline V gene lookup returns CDR1 MDHEN and CDR2 SYDVKM. There are 16 residues in the CDR3. Written as DNA, the CDR3 is TGTGCCAGCAGTCCTCCCGGACTCCTAATCACAGATACGCAGTATTTT. This codes for CASSPPGLLITDTQYF.

This clone was counted a few times. The V and J genes are TRBV19 and TRBJ2-7, with TRBD2 matching 8 bases. V lost 6 bases, J lost 2 bases, and 9 bases stayed unmatched. The CDR3 is made up of 15 amino acids. Germline loops: CDR1 LNHDA, CDR2 SQIVND (reference sequence). The CDR3 coding sequence is TGTGCCAGTAGGGGCCTCGGGGGGGAGCCCTACGAGCAGTACTTC. It yields the protein CASRGLGGEPYEQYF.

The CDR3 DNA follows: TGTGCCAGCAGCCAAGTTTTGGCGGAGAGCACAGATACGCAGTATTTT. This gives the protein CASSQVLAESTDTQYF. The V gene is TRBV4-2, the J gene TRBJ2-3; D is undetermined. Between the trimmed V and J ends, which lost 1 base and 0 bases, there was a span of 11 bases. The CDR3 has 16 residues. The germline V gene has CDR1 LGHNA and CDR2 YNFKEQ.

In this sample, this clone turned up a few times. The CDR3 protein is CASRPGTGGEKLFF. As DNA, the CDR3 is TGTGCCAGCCGTCCCGGGACAGGGGGTGAAAAACTGTTTTTT. This chain links TRBV7-2 with TRBJ1-4, with TRBD1 matching over 11 bases. There are 14 residues in the CDR3. From germline, CDR1 is SGHTA and CDR2 FQGNSA. Losses at the gene ends were 8 bases for V and 7 bases for J; bases not matched to a gene: 6.

The CDR3 reads CASYRGSPRYNEQFF. The CDR3 nucleotides are TGTGCCAGCTACCGAGGGAGTCCACGTTACAATGAGCAGTTCTTC. V and J are TRBV7-9 and TRBJ2-1, with D maybe TRBD2 (5 bases). Germline CDR1 and CDR2: SEHNR and FQNEAQ (reference sequence). This CDR3 has 15 residues. Trimming left V 8 bases short and J 4 bases short, with 18 bases between.

This clone came up a few times. The V call is TRBV6-5, the J call TRBJ2-3; 10 nucleotides agree with TRBD2. The V gene's germline CDR1 is MNHEY and CDR2 SVGAGI. J gave up 11 bases and V 6 bases, and 11 bases lay outside the gene matches. The CDR3 runs to 14 residues. The CDR3 nucleotides are TGTGCCAGCAGAGCGGGAGGGCCTGCCCGAATGCAGTATTTT. Residues: CASRAGGPARMQYF.

The V and J genes are TRBV18 and TRBJ1-1, with 7 bases matching TRBD1. The CDR3 has 13 residues. Germline V lookup: CDR1 KGHSH, CDR2 LQKENI. V lost 6 bases, J lost 4 bases, and 5 bases stayed unmatched. CDR3 bases: TGTGCCAGCTCTGGGACAGAAAGCACTGAAGCTTTCTTT. It translates to CASSGTESTEAFF.

The chain carries TRBV19 and TRBJ2-5; 8 bases are shared with TRBD2. V was clipped by 9 bases and J by 0 bases; unmatched bases: 9. Per the germline V gene, CDR1 is LNHDA and CDR2 is SQIVND (reference sequence). The CDR3 contains 15 residues. The CDR3 nucleotides are TGTGCCAGCGGCTCGGCCGGGAGGGACCAAGAGACCCAGTACTTC. Protein: CASGSAGRDQETQYF.